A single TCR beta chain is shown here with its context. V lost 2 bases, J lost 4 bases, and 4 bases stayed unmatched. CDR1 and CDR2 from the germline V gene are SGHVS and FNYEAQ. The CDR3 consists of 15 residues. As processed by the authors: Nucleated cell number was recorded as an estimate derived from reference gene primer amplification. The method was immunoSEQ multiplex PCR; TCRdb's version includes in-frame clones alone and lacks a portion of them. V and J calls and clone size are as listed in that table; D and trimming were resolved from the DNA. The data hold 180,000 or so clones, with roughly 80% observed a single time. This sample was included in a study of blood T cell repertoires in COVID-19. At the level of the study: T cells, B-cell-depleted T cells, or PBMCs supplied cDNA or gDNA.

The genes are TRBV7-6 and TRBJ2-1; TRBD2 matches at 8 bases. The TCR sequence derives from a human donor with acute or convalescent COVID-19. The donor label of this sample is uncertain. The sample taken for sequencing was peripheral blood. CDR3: CASSLTGGGYNEQFF. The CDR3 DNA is TGTGCCAGCAGCTTAACCGGGGGGGGTTACAATGAGCAGTTCTTC.